The 17 T cell receptor beta chains below were found in one sample sequenced in a study of T cell repertoires in ileal Crohn's disease. TCRdb's copy holds only in-frame clones and misses some; the assay was immunoSEQ multiplex PCR. The sample records 9,400 or so clones, around 82% being singletons. As for time point: neoterminal ileum biopsy at postoperative endoscopy, about 6 months after surgery. Sequencing used ileal tissue. These receptor sequences come from an adult with Crohn's disease.

The chain recombines TRBV5-1 with TRBJ1-1; a weak D match, TRBD1 (5 bases). The CDR3 totals 15 residues. CDR1 is SGHRS and CDR2 is YFSETQ in the germline V gene. The V gene lost 5 bases and the J gene lost 0 bases, with 14 bases spanning the gap. The CDR3 bases are TGCGCCAGCAGGCTGAGTGTGGGGCTGAACACTGAAGCTTTCTTT. Its protein is CASRLSVGLNTEAFF.

DNA for the CDR3: TGCGCCAGCAGCTTGGCATACGGGGACAGGGGAATCGGTACGCAGTATTTT. Protein: CASSLAYGDRGIGTQYF. The rearrangement links TRBV5-1 to TRBJ2-3, with TRBD1 matching over 10 bases. This CDR3 contains 17 residues. J was trimmed by 8 bases and V by 0 bases; bases with no gene match: 12. Germline loops: CDR1 SGHRS, CDR2 YFSETQ.

J is TRBJ2-1 and V is TRBV18, with D possibly TRBD1 on 6 matching bases. The CDR3 sequence is 16 residues long. The germline V gene encodes CDR1 KGHSH and CDR2 LQKENI. The V end lost 2 bases, the J end lost 6 bases, and 17 bases lay between the germline ends. The CDR3 is CASSPSYNRATNEQFF. The CDR3 DNA reads TGTGCCAGCTCACCATCTTATAACAGGGCGACCAATGAGCAGTTCTTC.

J is TRBJ1-5 and V is TRBV6-5; D may be TRBD1 (6 bases). Trimming shortened V by 5 bases and J by 7 bases, and 12 bases separated the two germline ends. The germline gives CDR1 MNHEY, CDR2 SVGAGI. There are 13 residues in the CDR3. Here the CDR3 reads CASSTRQAQPQHF. The CDR3 DNA follows: TGTGCCAGCAGTACCCGACAGGCCCAGCCCCAGCATTTT.

The J gene is TRBJ1-1, the V gene TRBV28; possibly TRBD1 for D (5 bases). V shed 5 bases and J shed 8 bases, with 12 bases lying between them. CDR3 length equals 12 residues. Germline-derived CDR1 and CDR2 are MDHEN and SYDVKM. The CDR3 here is CASSLRQGEAFF. DNA of the CDR3: TGTGCCAGCAGTCTCCGGCAGGGCGAAGCTTTCTTT.

This clone was observed a handful of times. This chain joins TRBV5-1 and TRBJ2-6, with 8 bases that match TRBD2. The germline V gene encodes CDR1 SGHRS and CDR2 YFSETQ. This CDR3 comprises 16 residues. V trimming: 4 bases; J trimming: 2 bases; junction bases outside the gene matches: 5. CDR3 in DNA: TGCGCCAGCAGCCGGGGGGGCGCGACTGGGGCCAACGTCCTGACTTTC. Its protein product is CASSRGGATGANVLTF.

This clone has more than one count but fewer than ten. V and J are TRBV7-2 and TRBJ1-3, with a tentative D call TRBD1 (5 bases). V shed 3 bases and J shed 1 base, with 13 bases lying between them. Per germline, CDR1 SGHTA and CDR2 FQGNSA. The CDR3 runs to 16 residues. The CDR3 bases are TGTGCCAGCAGCTTTCGGGGGGTGGAGTCTGGAAACACCATATATTTT. It specifies CASSFRGVESGNTIYF.

This clone was counted a single time. The chain has TRBV10-3 and TRBJ2-1, with 12 bases that match TRBD2. This CDR3 is 17 amino acids long. Germline values: CDR1 ENHRY, CDR2 SYGVKD. The V segment lost 3 bases and the J segment 8 bases; nucleotides outside the gene matches: 11. The CDR3 nucleotides read TGTGCCATCAGTGATTTCACTAGCGGGAGGATCGCGGATGAGCAGTTCTTC. Encoded protein: CAISDFTSGRIADEQFF.

The genes are TRBV9 and TRBJ1-1; D perhaps matches TRBD1 (5 bases). The germline CDR1 and CDR2 sequences are SGDLS and YYNGEE. This CDR3 contains 16 residues. V was pared by 0 bases and J by 2 bases, with 14 bases between. The CDR3 protein is CASSVGLMTVNTEAFF. In nucleotides, the CDR3 is TGTGCCAGCAGCGTAGGCCTGATGACAGTTAACACTGAAGCTTTCTTT.

The chain combines TRBV30 with TRBJ2-7, with 11 bases identical to TRBD1. The germline V gene encodes CDR1 GTSNPN and CDR2 SVGIG (reference sequence). There are 14 residues in the CDR3. Trimming cost V 4 bases and J 6 bases; bases outside gene matches: 8. DNA of the CDR3: TGTGCCTGGAAGACGGGACAGGGGGTCCGCGAGCAGTACTTC. As protein: CAWKTGQGVREQYF.

This chain connects TRBV19 to TRBJ2-1, with 9 positions matching TRBD2. CDR3 size: 17 residues. Trimming cost V 4 bases and J 2 bases; bases outside gene matches: 9. Germline V CDR1 and CDR2: LNHDA, SQIVND (reference sequence). The CDR3 DNA reads TGTGCCAGTAGTACTCGGCTAGCGGGGAAGCCCTACAATGAGCAGTTCTTC. Its translation is CASSTRLAGKPYNEQFF.

The chain links TRBV28 to TRBJ1-3; D is unresolved. Trimming pared 6 bases from V and 0 bases from J, leaving 9 bases between. Germline V gives CDR1 MDHEN, CDR2 SYDVKM. The length of the CDR3 is 14 residues. DNA of the CDR3: TGTGCCAGCAGGGACTTGAGCTCTGGAAACACCATATATTTT. Translated: CASRDLSSGNTIYF. Variable domain in full (rest from reference TRBV28 and TRBJ1-3): DVKVTQSSRYLVKRTGEKVFLECVQDMDHENMFWYRQDPGLGLRLIYFSYDVKMKEKGDIPEGYSVSREKKERFSLILESASTNQTSMYLCASRDLSSGNTIYFGEGSWLTVV.

V gene TRBV6-5 combines with J gene TRBJ1-3; possibly TRBD1 for D (5 bases). Germline CDR1 and CDR2: MNHEY and SVGAGI. Trimming removed 3 bases at V and 3 bases at J, with 9 bases between. This CDR3 contains 14 residues. DNA of the CDR3: TGTGCCAGCAGTTATAGGACATTTGGAAACACCATATATTTT. It is translated as CASSYRTFGNTIYF.

The rearrangement uses TRBV19 and TRBJ2-6, with no clear D. Germline V CDR1 and CDR2: LNHDA, SQIVND (reference sequence). V was trimmed by 3 bases and J by 1 base, leaving 4 bases between them. There are 14 residues in the CDR3. The CDR3 here is CASSIQSGANVLTF. The CDR3 coding sequence is TGTGCCAGTAGTATTCAGTCTGGGGCCAACGTCCTGACTTTC.

The V call is TRBV19, the J call TRBJ2-1; 11 bases are shared with TRBD2. The germline gives CDR1 LNHDA, CDR2 SQIVND (reference sequence). The CDR3 totals 18 residues. Trimming took 5 bases from V and 2 from J; bases not matched to a gene: 11. CDR3 nucleotide sequence: TGTGCCAGTAGTCAAGGGGCTAGCGGGAGGTTAACCTACAATGAGCAGTTCTTC. Residues: CASSQGASGRLTYNEQFF.

The chain is built from TRBV27 and TRBJ1-1; D possibly corresponds to TRBD1 (5 bases). Germline-derived CDR1 and CDR2 are MNHEY and SMNVEV (reference sequence). V lost 11 bases and J lost 5, with 18 bases in between. CDR3 length: 13 residues. The CDR3 here is CAAHGVGGTEAFF. The DNA for the CDR3 is TGTGCCGCCCATGGGGTGGGGGGTACTGAAGCTTTCTTT.

In DNA, the CDR3 is TGTGCCAGCAGTTTATCCCCAGGGGACTCTGGAAACACCATATATTTT. Amino acids: CASSLSPGDSGNTIYF. The chain carries TRBV28 and TRBJ1-3, with a weak D call TRBD1 (6 bases). CDR1 and CDR2 (germline): MDHEN, SYDVKM. The CDR3 runs to 16 residues. V was cut by 1 base and J by 0 bases, with 10 bases left in between. The whole variable domain, filled in from reference TRBV28 and TRBJ1-3, reads DVKVTQSSRYLVKRTGEKVFLECVQDMDHENMFWYRQDPGLGLRLIYFSYDVKMKEKGDIPEGYSVSREKKERFSLILESASTNQTSMYLCASSLSPGDSGNTIYFGEGSWLTVV.